Shown below are 15 T cell receptor beta chains from a single sample sequenced in a study of blood T cells in healthy people across ages. Alongside a J-beta primer mix, a sample-barcoded 5' primer served in a second PCR lasting roughly 7 to 11 cycles. TCRdb fed the 5' RACE reads into MiXCR, producing one record per CDR3 protein. The sample consists of roughly 680,000 distinct CDR3 sequences, around 45% of them appearing once. The specimen was blood. The receptors shown here come from a woman aged 55-69 years in good health.

The chain couples TRBV7-2 to TRBJ2-1, with TRBD2 matching over 8 bases. The CDR3 has 17 amino acids. CDR1 is SGHTA, CDR2 FQGNSA, per germline. The trim removed 5 bases at V and 4 bases at J, leaving 13 bases unmatched. The CDR3, as DNA: TGTGCCAGCAGCATTGGAGCGGGGGCGGGGCTTTACAATGAGCAGTTCTTC. Translation: CASSIGAGAGLYNEQFF.

The gene calls are TRBV20-1 and TRBJ2-7; 7 bases are a match to TRBD1. The J segment lost 3 bases and the V segment lost 2 bases, leaving 10 bases of the junction unmatched. CDR1 is DFQATT and CDR2 is SNEGSKA in the germline V gene (reference sequence). The CDR3 loop spans 15 amino acids. The CDR3 spells CSARRHRDRNYEQYF. CDR3 in DNA: TGCAGTGCTAGAAGACACCGGGACAGAAACTACGAGCAGTACTTC.

The V gene is TRBV15, the J gene TRBJ2-4, with unresolved D. The CDR3 spans 11 residues. Germline lookup yields CDR1 LNHNV and CDR2 YYDKDF (reference sequence). V lost 5 bases and J lost 9, with 8 bases in between. Here the CDR3 reads CATSQISIQYF. In DNA form, the CDR3 reads TGTGCCACCAGCCAGATTAGCATTCAGTACTTC.

This clonotype came up a few times. The chain links TRBV7-2 to TRBJ1-2, with D uncertain. Germline V gene sequence: CDR1 SGHTA, CDR2 FQGNSA. The V end lost 5 bases, the J end lost 8 bases, and 18 bases lay between the germline ends. The CDR3 is 14 residues long. The CDR3 DNA reads as TGTGCCAGCAGCCCGGGCCAGTTCTCCGCGGGCTACACCTTC. Encoded protein: CASSPGQFSAGYTF.

This clonotype has more than one count but fewer than ten. The chain employs TRBV4-3 and TRBJ2-1; D is unclear. The V end lost 1 base, the J end lost 0 bases, and 10 bases lay between the germline ends. This CDR3 has 16 amino acids. CDR1 is LGHNA, CDR2 YSLEER, per germline. The CDR3 nucleotides are TGCGCCAGCAGCCAAGGCTCCCCGAGCTCCTACAATGAGCAGTTCTTC. This gives the protein CASSQGSPSSYNEQFF.

V usage is TRBV5-1 and J usage is TRBJ2-7; 7 bases line up with TRBD2. V trimming: 4 bases; J trimming: 2 bases; junction bases outside the gene matches: 15. Germline-derived CDR1 and CDR2 are SGHRS and YFSETQ. This CDR3 has 17 amino acids. DNA for the CDR3: TGCGCCAGCAGCCCTTCGAGAGGAGGGAGGGGTGCCTACGAGCAGTACTTC. Protein: CASSPSRGGRGAYEQYF.

This clonotype was seen more than once but under ten times. One junction end disagrees with the germline gene, perhaps due to a read error. The rearrangement uses TRBV7-7 and TRBJ2-4, with 9 bases aligning to TRBD1. The assigned J gene may be wrong: the sequence end matches TRBJ2-5 better. Germline V gives CDR1 SSHAT, CDR2 FNYEAQ (reference sequence). This CDR3 comprises 14 residues. The CDR3 nucleotides are TGTGCTAGCAGCCACGGGACAGGGCAAGAGACCCAGTACTTC. It translates to CASSHGTGQETQYF.

The CDR3 loop is CSAREGGRAYNEQFF. In DNA form, the CDR3 reads TGCAGTGCTAGAGAGGGCGGGAGGGCCTACAATGAGCAGTTCTTC. This chain connects TRBV20-1 to TRBJ2-1, with 9 bases lining up with TRBD2. With 0 bases clipped from V and 2 bases from J, the junction kept 2 bases outside the gene matches. The CDR3 covers 15 residues. Looked up from germline, CDR1 is DFQATT and CDR2 is SNEGSKA (reference sequence).

This chain connects TRBV24-1 to TRBJ1-2; D not resolved. V gave up 3 bases and J gave up 1 base, with 8 bases separating them. CDR1 is KGHDR and CDR2 is SFDVKD in the germline V gene. The CDR3 sequence is 14 residues long. CDR3 sequence reads: CATSDVRYNYGYTF. The CDR3 nucleotides are TGTGCCACCAGTGATGTGAGATATAACTATGGCTACACCTTC.

The chain couples TRBV7-2 to TRBJ2-3, with D possibly being TRBD2 (5 bases). CDR1 and CDR2 from the germline V gene are SGHTA and FQGNSA. V gave up 5 bases and J gave up 11 bases, with 17 bases separating them. The CDR3 extends over 13 amino acids. CDR3 amino acids: CASSPPGGVGQYF. CDR3 coding DNA: TGTGCCAGCAGCCCCCCCGGAGGAGTAGGGCAGTATTTT. Variable domain in full (rest from reference TRBV7-2 and TRBJ2-3): GAGVSQSPSNKVTEKGKDVELRCDPISGHTALYWYRQSLGQGLEFLIYFQGNSAPDKSGLPSDRFSAERTGGSVSTLTIQRTQQEDSAVYLCASSPPGGVGQYFGPGTRLTVL.

This clonotype was observed a few times. V usage is TRBV28 and J usage is TRBJ1-2; 7 nucleotides match TRBD1. CDR1 is MDHEN, CDR2 SYDVKM, per germline. This CDR3 is built from 15 residues. V shed 6 bases and J 1 base; nucleotides not matched to a gene: 8. The CDR3, as DNA: TGTGCCAGCAGATCGGGACAGCCACATAACTATGGCTACACCTTC. Its translation is CASRSGQPHNYGYTF.

This clonotype was seen only a few times. The V gene is TRBV29-1, the J gene TRBJ1-2, with D unresolved. The CDR3 is 12 residues long. The V and J ends lost 0 bases and 4 bases respectively, with 6 bases between them. From germline, CDR1 is SQVTM and CDR2 ANQGSEA. The CDR3 here is CSVEEAGYGYTF. CDR3 nucleotide sequence: TGCAGCGTTGAAGAAGCTGGCTATGGCTACACCTTC.

This clonotype was counted between two and nine times. The chain combines TRBV5-1 with TRBJ2-5; possible D gene TRBD2, 6 bases. The V end lost 4 bases, the J end lost 5 bases, and 18 bases lay between the germline ends. The CDR3 has 15 amino acids. Germline V lookup: CDR1 SGHRS, CDR2 YFSETQ. The CDR3 DNA follows: TGCGCCAGCAGCGCAGGAGGGACCACCAGGGAGACCCAGTACTTC. Translating gives CASSAGGTTRETQYF.

The rearrangement links TRBV6-2 or TRBV6-3 to TRBJ2-1; possible D gene TRBD1, 6 bases. The end of the DNA aligns better with TRBJ2-7, so the J call may be wrong. Germline-derived CDR1 and CDR2 are MNHEY and SVGEGT. The CDR3 is 15 residues long. CDR3: CASSYRDTFYNEQYF. The CDR3 DNA follows: TGTGCCAGCAGTTACCGGGACACCTTCTACAATGAGCAGTACTTC.

This chain connects TRBV2 to TRBJ1-2, with D uncertain. CDR1 SNHLY and CDR2 FYNNEI come from the germline V gene. Trimming left V 5 bases short and J 8 bases short, with 12 bases between. The CDR3 is 12 residues long. The CDR3 coding sequence is TGTGCCAGCAGTCTCGGGAACCGGGGCTACACCTTC. It is translated as CASSLGNRGYTF.